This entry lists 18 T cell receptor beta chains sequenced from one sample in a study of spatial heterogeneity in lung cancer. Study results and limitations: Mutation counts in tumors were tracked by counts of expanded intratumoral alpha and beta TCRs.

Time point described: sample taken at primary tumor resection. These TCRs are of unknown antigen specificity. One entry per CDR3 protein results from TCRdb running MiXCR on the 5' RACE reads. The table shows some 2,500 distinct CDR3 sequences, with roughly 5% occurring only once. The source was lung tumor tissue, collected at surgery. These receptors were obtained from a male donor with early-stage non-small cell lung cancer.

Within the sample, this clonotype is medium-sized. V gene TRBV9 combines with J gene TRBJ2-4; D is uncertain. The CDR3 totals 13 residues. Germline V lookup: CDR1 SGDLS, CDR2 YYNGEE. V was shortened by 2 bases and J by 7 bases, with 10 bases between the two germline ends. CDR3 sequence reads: CASSVGSGNIQYF. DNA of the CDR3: TGTGCCAGCAGCGTCGGATCTGGCAACATTCAGTACTTC.

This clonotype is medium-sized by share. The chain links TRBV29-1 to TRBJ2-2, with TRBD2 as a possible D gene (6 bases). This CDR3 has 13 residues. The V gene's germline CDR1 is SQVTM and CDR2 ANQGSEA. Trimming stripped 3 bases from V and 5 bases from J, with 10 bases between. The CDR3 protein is CSVDPGRTGELFF. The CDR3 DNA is TGCAGCGTTGATCCAGGGAGGACCGGGGAGCTGTTTTTT.

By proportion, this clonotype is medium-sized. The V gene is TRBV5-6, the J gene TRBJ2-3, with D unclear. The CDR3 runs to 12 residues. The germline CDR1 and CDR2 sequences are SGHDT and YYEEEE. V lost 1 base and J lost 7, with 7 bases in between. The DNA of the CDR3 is TGTGCCAGCAGCTTGAAGGATTATACGCAGTATTTT. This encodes CASSLKDYTQYF.

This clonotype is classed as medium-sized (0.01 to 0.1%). CDR3 in DNA: TGTGCCAGCAGCTTGGGGTCCTCCTTAGCCAAAAACATTCAGTACTTC. This gives the protein CASSLGSSLAKNIQYF. The V call is TRBV5-6, the J call TRBJ2-4; D is ambiguous. The length of the CDR3 is 16 residues. The ends were cut back, 0 bases at V and 0 bases at J, with 10 bases in the middle. Germline loops: CDR1 SGHDT, CDR2 YYEEEE.

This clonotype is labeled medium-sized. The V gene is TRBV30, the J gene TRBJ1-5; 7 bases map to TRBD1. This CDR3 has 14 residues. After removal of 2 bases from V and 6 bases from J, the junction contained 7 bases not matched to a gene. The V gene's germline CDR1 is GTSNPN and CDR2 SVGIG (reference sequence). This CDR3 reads CAWSLGGGGQPQHF. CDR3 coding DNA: TGTGCCTGGAGTCTAGGAGGGGGCGGTCAGCCCCAGCATTTT.

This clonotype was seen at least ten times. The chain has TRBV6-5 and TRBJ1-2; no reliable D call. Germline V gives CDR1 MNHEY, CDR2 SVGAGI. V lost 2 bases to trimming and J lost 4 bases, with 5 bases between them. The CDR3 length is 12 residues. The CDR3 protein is CASSYDGYGYTF. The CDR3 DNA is TGTGCCAGCAGTTACGACGGCTATGGCTACACCTTC.

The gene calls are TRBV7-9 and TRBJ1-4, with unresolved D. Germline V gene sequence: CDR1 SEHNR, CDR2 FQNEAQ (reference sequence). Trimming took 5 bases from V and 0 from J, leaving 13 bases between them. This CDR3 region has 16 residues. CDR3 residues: CASSSEEGATNEKLFF. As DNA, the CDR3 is TGTGCCAGCAGCAGCGAAGAGGGCGCAACTAATGAAAAACTGTTTTTT.

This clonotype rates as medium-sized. CDR3 region: CASSRGGSYNEQFF. Written as DNA, the CDR3 is TGTGCCAGCAGTCGAGGGGGCTCCTACAATGAGCAGTTCTTC. V and J are TRBV3-1 and TRBJ2-1, with D perhaps matching TRBD1 (6 bases). The germline gives CDR1 LGHDT, CDR2 YNNKEL (reference sequence). The CDR3 runs to 14 residues. V lost 6 bases and J 0 bases, leaving 9 bases between the germline ends.

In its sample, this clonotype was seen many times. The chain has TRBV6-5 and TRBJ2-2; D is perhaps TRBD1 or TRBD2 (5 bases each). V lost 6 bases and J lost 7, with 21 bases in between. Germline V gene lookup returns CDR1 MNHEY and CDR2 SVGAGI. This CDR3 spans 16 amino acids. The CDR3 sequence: CASRNPGTAGFGELFF. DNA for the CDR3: TGTGCCAGCAGAAACCCAGGGACGGCTGGGTTCGGGGAGCTGTTTTTT.

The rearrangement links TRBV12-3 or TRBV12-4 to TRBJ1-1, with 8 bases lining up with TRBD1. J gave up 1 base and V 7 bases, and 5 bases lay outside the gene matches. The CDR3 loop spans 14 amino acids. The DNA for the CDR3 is TGTGCCAGCACCTTGGACAGGGCGAACACTGAAGCTTTCTTT. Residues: CASTLDRANTEAFF.

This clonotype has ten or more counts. The CDR3 sequence is CASRRGQGAIEGQPQHF. The CDR3 DNA follows: TGTGCCAGCAGGAGAGGACAGGGGGCTATTGAGGGTCAGCCCCAGCATTTT. The V call is TRBV2, the J call TRBJ1-5; 11 bases map to TRBD1. CDR3 length equals 17 residues. J gave up 6 bases and V 6 bases, and 13 bases lay outside the gene matches. Per germline, CDR1 SNHLY and CDR2 FYNNEI.

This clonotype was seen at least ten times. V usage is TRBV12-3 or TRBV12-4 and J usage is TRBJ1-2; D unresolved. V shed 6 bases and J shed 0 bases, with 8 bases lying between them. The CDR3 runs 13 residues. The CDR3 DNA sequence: TGTGCCAGCAGCCCCCGGACTAACTATGGCTACACCTTC. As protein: CASSPRTNYGYTF.

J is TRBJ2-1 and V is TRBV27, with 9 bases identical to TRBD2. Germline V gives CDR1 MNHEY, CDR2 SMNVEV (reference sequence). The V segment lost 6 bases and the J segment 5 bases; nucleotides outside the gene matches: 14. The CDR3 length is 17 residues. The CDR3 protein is CASSLGFRGRENNEQFF. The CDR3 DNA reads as TGTGCCAGCAGCCTGGGATTCCGCGGGAGGGAGAACAATGAGCAGTTCTTC.

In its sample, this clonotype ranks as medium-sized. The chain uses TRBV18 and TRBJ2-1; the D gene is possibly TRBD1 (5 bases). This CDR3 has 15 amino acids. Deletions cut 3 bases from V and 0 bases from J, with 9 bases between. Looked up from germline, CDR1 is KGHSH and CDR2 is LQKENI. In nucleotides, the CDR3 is TGTGCCAGCTCACCCGACAGTCACTCCTACAATGAGCAGTTCTTC. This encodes CASSPDSHSYNEQFF.

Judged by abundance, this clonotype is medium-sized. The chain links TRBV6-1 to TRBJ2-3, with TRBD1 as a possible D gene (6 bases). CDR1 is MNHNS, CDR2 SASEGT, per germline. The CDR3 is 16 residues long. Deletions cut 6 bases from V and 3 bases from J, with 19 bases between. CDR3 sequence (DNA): TGTGCCAGCAGATATCTCGAGGGGGTCGGGACAGATACGCAGTATTTT. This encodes CASRYLEGVGTDTQYF.

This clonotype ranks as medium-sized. The CDR3: CASSSFGEGDTEAFF. The CDR3 nucleotides are TGTGCCAGCAGTTCCTTTGGGGAAGGGGACACTGAAGCTTTCTTT. The chain combines TRBV6-6 with TRBJ1-1; perhaps TRBD1 as D (5 bases). V was shortened by 4 bases and J by 3 bases, with 15 bases between the two germline ends. There are 15 residues in the CDR3. Germline V lookup: CDR1 MNHNY, CDR2 SVGAGI (reference sequence).

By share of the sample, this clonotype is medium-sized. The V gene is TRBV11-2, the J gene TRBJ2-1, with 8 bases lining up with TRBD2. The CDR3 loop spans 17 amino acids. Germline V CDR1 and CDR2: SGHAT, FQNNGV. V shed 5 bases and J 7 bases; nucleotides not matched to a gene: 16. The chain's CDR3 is CASSRAQEAGVGNEQFF. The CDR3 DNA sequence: TGTGCCAGCAGCCGCGCCCAAGAAGCGGGAGTAGGGAATGAGCAGTTCTTC.

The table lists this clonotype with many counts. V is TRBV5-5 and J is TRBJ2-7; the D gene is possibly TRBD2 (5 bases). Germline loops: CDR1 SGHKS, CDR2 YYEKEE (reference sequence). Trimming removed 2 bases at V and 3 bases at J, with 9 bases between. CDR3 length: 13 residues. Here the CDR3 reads CASSFEGYYEQYF. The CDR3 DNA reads TGTGCCAGCAGCTTTGAGGGATACTACGAGCAGTACTTC.